The 13 T cell receptor beta chains below come from one sample, sequenced in a study of shared clonotypes between healthy human individuals. TCRdb keeps only in-frame clones here, not all; method: immunoSEQ multiplex PCR. The repertoire includes around 1.1 million clones, approximately 75% of them detected once, and 0.7% to 0.95% sits in the top ten. Input material: memory CD4+ T cells from PBMCs. Subset noted: CD45RA-negative fraction. Receptor source: a man younger than 30 in good health. Some clones in this sample may be carry-over from other donors' samples.

The rearrangement uses TRBV7-3 and TRBJ2-7; the match to TRBD2 covers 14 bases. The CDR3 consists of 15 residues. The germline V gene encodes CDR1 SGHTA and CDR2 FQGTGA. J was trimmed by 5 bases and V by 5 bases; bases with no gene match: 5. CDR3 in DNA: TGTGCCAGCAGCCCCGGGACTAGCGGGAGTGACGAGCAGTACTTC. It codes for CASSPGTSGSDEQYF.

The J gene is TRBJ1-1, the V gene TRBV7-8, with 8 bases identical to TRBD1. Germline V lookup: CDR1 SGHVS, CDR2 FQNEAQ. There are 15 residues in the CDR3. J lost 2 bases, V lost 5 bases, and 7 bases had no gene match. The CDR3 DNA is TGTGCCAGCAGCCTCGCCGGGACAGGAAACACTGAAGCTTTCTTT. Protein sequence: CASSLAGTGNTEAFF.

As regards this clone: This specimen includes other DNA sequences encoding the same CDR3. This chain's CDR3 is CASSGSYEQYF. CDR3 nucleotides: TGCGCCAGCAGCGGCTCCTACGAGCAGTACTTC. This sequence joins TRBV5-1 and TRBJ2-7; D gene uncertain. With 4 bases removed from V and 0 bases from J, the gap between germline ends came to 2 bases. CDR1 is SGHRS and CDR2 is YFSETQ in the germline V gene. The CDR3 is 11 amino acids.

The chain combines TRBV5-6 with TRBJ1-2; no reliable D call. CDR1 SGHDT and CDR2 YYEEEE come from the germline V gene. Trimming stripped 1 base from V and 4 bases from J, with 8 bases between. The CDR3 is 13 residues long. This CDR3 is CASSLWAAYGYTF. CDR3 sequence (DNA): TGTGCCAGCAGCTTGTGGGCAGCCTATGGCTACACCTTC.

The J gene is TRBJ2-2, the V gene TRBV28; no clear D. Trimming stripped 5 bases from V and 3 bases from J, with 13 bases between. The CDR3 sequence is 15 residues long. Germline V gene sequence: CDR1 MDHEN, CDR2 SYDVKM. CDR3: CASSKISPDTGELFF. The CDR3 nucleotides are TGTGCCAGCAGTAAAATTTCCCCCGACACCGGGGAGCTGTTTTTT.

This clone occurred a few times. This sequence joins TRBV9 and TRBJ1-3; D not certain. The CDR3 sequence is 12 residues long. V was cut by 1 base and J by 3 bases, with 2 bases left in between. CDR1 is SGDLS and CDR2 is YYNGEE in the germline V gene. CDR3 sequence: CASSVHGNTIYF. As DNA, the CDR3 is TGTGCCAGCAGCGTACATGGAAACACCATATATTTT.

The chain uses TRBV4-3 and TRBJ1-2; D call uncertain. The ends were cut back, 0 bases at V and 3 bases at J, with 8 bases in the middle. The CDR3 loop spans 14 amino acids. The germline V gene has CDR1 LGHNA and CDR2 YSLEER. CDR3 amino acids: CASSQDPAYYGYTF. The CDR3 bases are TGCGCCAGCAGCCAAGATCCGGCGTACTATGGCTACACCTTC.

The chain recombines TRBV27 with TRBJ1-4, with no clear D. Germline V gene sequence: CDR1 MNHEY, CDR2 SMNVEV (reference sequence). CDR3 size: 9 residues. V was clipped by 6 bases and J by 14 bases, with 7 bases between them. The CDR3 loop reads CASSPGLFF. CDR3 bases: TGTGCCAGCAGCCCCGGTCTGTTTTTT.

In DNA, the CDR3 is TGTGCCAGCTCACCGCCAGGGAGGAGCACTGAAGCTTTCTTT. Translating it yields CASSPPGRSTEAFF. This chain connects TRBV18 to TRBJ1-1; TRBD1 is a possible D gene (5 bases). The V gene's germline CDR1 is KGHSH and CDR2 LQKENI. The CDR3 runs 14 residues. V was cut by 3 bases and J by 4 bases, with 12 bases left in between.

The genes are TRBV7-2 and TRBJ2-7, with 8 nucleotides matching TRBD1. CDR3 length equals 15 residues. V shed 1 base and J 3 bases; nucleotides not matched to a gene: 5. The V gene's germline CDR1 is SGHTA and CDR2 FQGNSA. CDR3 bases: TGTGCCAGCAGCTTAGATGGACAGGGTTACTACGAGCAGTACTTC. It encodes CASSLDGQGYYEQYF.

The CDR3 coding sequence is TGTGCCAGCAGTGAGTTATCGGGGTCTAATTCACCCCTCCACTTT. Protein sequence: CASSELSGSNSPLHF. The chain uses TRBV6-1 and TRBJ1-6; D remains unclear. Trimming took off 3 bases at V and 6 bases at J, with 12 bases between the two ends. The CDR3 spans 15 residues. Germline lookup yields CDR1 MNHNS and CDR2 SASEGT.

This clone was recorded a few times. This chain connects TRBV7-9 to TRBJ2-7, with 7 bases fitting TRBD2. Germline trimming cut 11 bases from V and 5 bases from J; bases unmatched to any gene: 9. This CDR3 is built from 12 residues. Germline V gives CDR1 SEHNR, CDR2 FQNEAQ (reference sequence). CDR3 DNA: TGTGCCTTCCCGGGGGGAGGCGACGAGCAGTACTTC. Encoded protein: CAFPGGGDEQYF.

The DNA for the CDR3 is TGTGCCAGCTGTGCGGGCAATCAGCCCCAGCATTTT. Its protein product is CASCAGNQPQHF. This sequence joins TRBV2 and TRBJ1-5; D is uncertain. This CDR3 has 12 residues. V lost 8 bases and J 2 bases, leaving 7 bases between the germline ends. Per the germline V gene, CDR1 is SNHLY and CDR2 is FYNNEI.